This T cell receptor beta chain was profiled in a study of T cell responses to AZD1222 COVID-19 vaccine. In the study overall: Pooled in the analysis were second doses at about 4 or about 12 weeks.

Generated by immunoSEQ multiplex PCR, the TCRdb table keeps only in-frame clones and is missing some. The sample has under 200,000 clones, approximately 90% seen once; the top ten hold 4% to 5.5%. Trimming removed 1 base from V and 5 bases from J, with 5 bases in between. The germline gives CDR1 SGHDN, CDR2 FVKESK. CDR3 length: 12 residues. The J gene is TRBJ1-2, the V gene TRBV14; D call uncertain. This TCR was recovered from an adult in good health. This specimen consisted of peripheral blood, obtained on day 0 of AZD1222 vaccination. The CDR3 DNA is TGTGCCAGCAGCCAAGGAACTTATGGCTACACCTTC. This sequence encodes CASSQGTYGYTF. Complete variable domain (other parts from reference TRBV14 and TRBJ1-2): EAGVTQFPSHSVIEKGQTVTLRCDPISGHDNLYWYRRVMGKEIKFLLHFVKESKQDESGMPNNRFLAERTGGTYSTLKVQPAELEDSGVYFCASSQGTYGYTFGSGTRLTVV.